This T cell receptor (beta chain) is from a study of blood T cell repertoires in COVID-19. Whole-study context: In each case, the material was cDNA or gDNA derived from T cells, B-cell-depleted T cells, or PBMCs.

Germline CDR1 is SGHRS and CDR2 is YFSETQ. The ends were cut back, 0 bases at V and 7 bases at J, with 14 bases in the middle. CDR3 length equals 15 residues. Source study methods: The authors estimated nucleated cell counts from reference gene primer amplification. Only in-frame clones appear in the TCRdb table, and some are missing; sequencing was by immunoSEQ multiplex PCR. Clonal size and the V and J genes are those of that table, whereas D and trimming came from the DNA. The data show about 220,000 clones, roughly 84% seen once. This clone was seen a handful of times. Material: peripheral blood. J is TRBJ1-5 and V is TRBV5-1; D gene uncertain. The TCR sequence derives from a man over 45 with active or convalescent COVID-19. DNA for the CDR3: TGCGCCAGCAGCTTGGACAGCAGCTCACGGCAGCCCCAGCATTTT. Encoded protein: CASSLDSSSRQPQHF.